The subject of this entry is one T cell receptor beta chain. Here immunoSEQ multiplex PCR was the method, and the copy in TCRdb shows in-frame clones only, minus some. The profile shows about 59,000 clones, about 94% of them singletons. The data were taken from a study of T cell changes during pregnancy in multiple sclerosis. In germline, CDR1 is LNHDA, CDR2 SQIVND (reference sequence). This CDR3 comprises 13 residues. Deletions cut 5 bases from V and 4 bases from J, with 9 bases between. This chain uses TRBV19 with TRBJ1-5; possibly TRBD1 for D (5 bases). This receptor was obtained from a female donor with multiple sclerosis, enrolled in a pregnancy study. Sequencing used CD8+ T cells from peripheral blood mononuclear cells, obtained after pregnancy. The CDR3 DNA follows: TGTGCCAGTAGTTATGGGGGGAATCAGCCCCAGCATTTT. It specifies CASSYGGNQPQHF.